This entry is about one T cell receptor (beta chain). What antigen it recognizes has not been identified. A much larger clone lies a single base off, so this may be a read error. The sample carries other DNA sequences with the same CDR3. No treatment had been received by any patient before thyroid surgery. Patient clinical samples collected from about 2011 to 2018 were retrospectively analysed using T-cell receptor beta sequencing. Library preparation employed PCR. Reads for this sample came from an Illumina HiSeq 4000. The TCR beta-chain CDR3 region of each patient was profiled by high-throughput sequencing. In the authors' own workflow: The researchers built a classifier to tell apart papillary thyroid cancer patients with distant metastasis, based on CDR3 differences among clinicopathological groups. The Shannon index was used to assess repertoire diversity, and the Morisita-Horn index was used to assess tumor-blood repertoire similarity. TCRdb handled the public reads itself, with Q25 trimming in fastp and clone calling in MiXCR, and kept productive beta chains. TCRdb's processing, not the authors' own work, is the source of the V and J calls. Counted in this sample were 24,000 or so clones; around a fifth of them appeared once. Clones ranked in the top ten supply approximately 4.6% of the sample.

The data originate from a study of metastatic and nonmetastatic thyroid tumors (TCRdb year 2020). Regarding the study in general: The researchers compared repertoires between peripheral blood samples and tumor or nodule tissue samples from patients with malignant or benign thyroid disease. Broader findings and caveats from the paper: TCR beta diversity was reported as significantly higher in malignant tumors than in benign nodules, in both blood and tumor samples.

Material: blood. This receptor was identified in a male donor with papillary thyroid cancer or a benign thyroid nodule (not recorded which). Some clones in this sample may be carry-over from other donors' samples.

The CDR3 protein sequence reads: CASSLVAEKNIQYF. The nucleotides are TGCGCCAGCAGCTTGGTTGCAGAAAAAAACATTCAGTACTTC. The chain is assembled from TRBV5-1 and TRBJ2-4; no D gene is confidently identified. CDR1 and CDR2 were assigned from the germline V gene as SGHRS and YFSETQ. V sheds 0 bases and J sheds 4 bases, leaving 8 bases between their ends. Including the terminal cysteine and phenylalanine, the CDR3 comprises 14 residues. Of all the DNA, just the CDR3 is kept, 42 bases in frame from base 1.